One sample yielded the 2 T cell receptor beta chains listed below, sequenced in a study of blood T cell repertoires in COVID-19. TCRdb's table, derived via immunoSEQ multiplex PCR, lists solely in-frame clones and lacks some. The table includes around 43,000 clones, almost 85% detected once. The sample consisted of peripheral blood. These receptors all come from a human donor in a cohort sampled during active COVID-19.

The chain is built from TRBV5-1 and TRBJ2-5; D might be TRBD1 (5 bases). The CDR3 totals 14 residues. Between the trimmed V and J ends, which lost 4 bases and 5 bases, there was a span of 15 bases. Germline V gene lookup returns CDR1 SGHRS and CDR2 YFSETQ. CDR3: CASSLWTFGETQYF. The DNA for the CDR3 is TGCGCCAGCAGCCTATGGACATTCGGGGAGACCCAGTACTTC.

The chain is built from TRBV5-1 and TRBJ2-1; TRBD2 matches at 9 bases. Germline V gene lookup returns CDR1 SGHRS and CDR2 YFSETQ. V lost 0 bases, J lost 7 bases, and 14 bases stayed unmatched. There are 18 residues in the CDR3. Here the CDR3 reads CASSLAVSGRGEWNEQFF. In DNA form, the CDR3 reads TGCGCCAGCAGCTTGGCCGTTAGCGGGAGAGGAGAATGGAATGAGCAGTTCTTC.